The 30 T cell receptor beta chains reported below all come from one sample, sequenced in a study of blood T cell repertoires in COVID-19. Sequencing used immunoSEQ multiplex PCR; TCRdb keeps in-frame clones, though not all of them. Here the sample spans fewer than 350,000 clones, roughly nine tenths being singletons. The sequencing input was PBMCs or T cells enriched from blood (not recorded which). Receptor source: a man aged 60 to 75 who had recovered from COVID-19.

V usage is TRBV19 and J usage is TRBJ1-5; TRBD1 matches 9 bases. V gave up 5 bases and J gave up 4 bases; unmatched junction bases: 9. The CDR3 has 16 amino acids. Germline CDR1 is LNHDA and CDR2 is SQIVND (reference sequence). The CDR3: CASSGRPGTGNQPQHF. The CDR3 DNA reads as TGTGCCAGTAGTGGAAGGCCCGGGACAGGGAATCAGCCCCAGCATTTT.

The chain employs TRBV7-6 and TRBJ2-7; 7 nucleotides line up with TRBD2. Germline CDR1 and CDR2: SGHVS and FNYEAQ. There are 15 residues in the CDR3. The V gene end was trimmed by 1 base and the J gene end by 7 bases; junction bases not matched to a gene: 10. CDR3 loop: CASSLGSGIGFEQYF. As DNA, the CDR3 is TGTGCCAGCAGCTTAGGCAGCGGGATCGGATTTGAGCAGTACTTC. The complete variable domain, with remaining parts taken from reference TRBV7-6 and TRBJ2-7, reads GAGVSQSPRYKVTKRGQDVALRCDPISGHVSLYWYRQALGQGPEFLTYFNYEAQQDKSGLPNDRFSAERPEGSISTLTIQRTEQRDSAMYRCASSLGSGIGFEQYFGPGTRLTVT.

The CDR3, as DNA: TGCGCCAGCAGTGAGGGCAGGGGAAGCTCTGGGGCCAACGTCCTGACTTTC. Its protein product is CASSEGRGSSGANVLTF. V usage is TRBV10-1 and J usage is TRBJ2-6; D perhaps matches TRBD1 (6 bases). The CDR3 is 17 residues long. Deletions cut 2 bases from V and 0 bases from J, with 11 bases between. Germline CDR1 WNHNN, CDR2 SYGVQD (reference sequence).

The chain uses TRBV19 and TRBJ2-7; 12 bases agree with TRBD2. The CDR3 has 16 amino acids. V shed 5 bases and J 1 base; nucleotides not matched to a gene: 6. Germline CDR1 LNHDA, CDR2 SQIVND (reference sequence). In DNA, the CDR3 is TGTGCCAGTAGTTTAGGACTAGCGGGACCTTCCTACGAGCAGTACTTC. This codes for CASSLGLAGPSYEQYF.

The V call is TRBV28, the J call TRBJ2-1; tentative D call: TRBD2 (6 bases). From germline, CDR1 is MDHEN and CDR2 SYDVKM. Trimming removed 5 bases from V and 7 bases from J, with 18 bases in between. CDR3 size: 15 residues. The CDR3 loop is CASSAPGVSRNEQFF. CDR3 nucleotide sequence: TGTGCCAGCAGTGCCCCGGGAGTTTCGCGTAATGAGCAGTTCTTC.

This clone was counted a few times. CDR3 sequence: CASQPGGGSKNSPLHF. CDR3 bases: TGTGCCAGCCAACCCGGGGGGGGTTCGAAAAATTCACCCCTCCACTTT. The chain joins TRBV19 to TRBJ1-6, with D tentatively TRBD1 (5 bases). CDR1 and CDR2 (germline): LNHDA, SQIVND (reference sequence). Trimming took off 9 bases at V and 7 bases at J, with 22 bases between the two ends. This CDR3 is built from 16 residues.

J is TRBJ2-2 and V is TRBV10-2; D is ambiguous. The CDR3 runs 12 residues. V dropped 5 bases and J dropped 4 bases, with 5 bases sitting between them. Per germline, CDR1 WSHSY and CDR2 SAAADI. CDR3 in amino acids: CASSTGTGELFF. CDR3 nucleotides: TGCGCCAGCAGTACCGGCACCGGGGAGCTGTTTTTT.

The chain is built from TRBV10-3 and TRBJ1-5; D possibly corresponds to TRBD1 (6 bases). Trimming cost V 8 bases and J 3 bases, with 8 bases left between them. The CDR3 runs 12 residues. The germline CDR1 and CDR2 sequences are ENHRY and SYGVKD. CDR3 in amino acids: CAIGDINQPQHF. CDR3 coding DNA: TGTGCCATCGGGGACATCAATCAGCCCCAGCATTTT.

This chain uses TRBV28 with TRBJ1-2, with D maybe TRBD1 (5 bases). Trimming removed 6 bases from V and 5 bases from J, with 19 bases in between. Germline lookup yields CDR1 MDHEN and CDR2 SYDVKM. The CDR3 consists of 15 residues. CDR3 sequence: CASSDLPGNLYGYTF. The CDR3 nucleotides are TGTGCCAGCAGCGACTTACCAGGGAACCTATATGGCTACACCTTC.

This clone has just one count. V gene TRBV5-1 combines with J gene TRBJ2-7; tentative D call: TRBD1 (7 bases). The V end lost 1 base, the J end lost 7 bases, and 12 bases lay between the germline ends. CDR1 is SGHRS, CDR2 YFSETQ, per germline. The CDR3 spans 13 residues. The CDR3 bases are TGCGCCAGCAGCTTGCTGACAGGGAGGGAGCAGTACTTC. Amino acid sequence: CASSLLTGREQYF.

The chain is built from TRBV19 and TRBJ1-2; tentative D call: TRBD1 (6 bases). Trimming removed 6 bases from V and 2 bases from J, with 13 bases in between. The germline gives CDR1 LNHDA, CDR2 SQIVND (reference sequence). CDR3 length: 14 residues. The CDR3 DNA reads as TGTGCCAGTAGATCCTCAGGGGAAAACTATGGCTACACCTTC. It codes for CASRSSGENYGYTF.

The chain links TRBV5-4 to TRBJ2-3; 9 bases line up with TRBD1. The germline V gene encodes CDR1 SGHNT and CDR2 YYREEE (reference sequence). The V segment lost 3 bases and the J segment 0 bases; nucleotides outside the gene matches: 5. The length of the CDR3 is 16 residues. In DNA form, the CDR3 reads TGTGCCAGCAGCTCGGGGACAGGGAGGAGCACAGATACGCAGTATTTT. It yields the protein CASSSGTGRSTDTQYF.

V usage is TRBV9 and J usage is TRBJ2-1; D is uncertain. The CDR3 runs to 13 residues. V was clipped by 0 bases and J by 3 bases, with 4 bases between them. From germline, CDR1 is SGDLS and CDR2 YYNGEE. The CDR3 region is CASSVAGYNEQFF. The CDR3 coding sequence is TGTGCCAGCAGCGTAGCGGGCTACAATGAGCAGTTCTTC.

V gene TRBV28 combines with J gene TRBJ2-1, with TRBD2 matching 9 bases. The CDR3 has 16 amino acids. CDR1 and CDR2 (germline): MDHEN, SYDVKM. V was pared by 3 bases and J by 6 bases, with 9 bases of the junction left unmatched. The CDR3 coding sequence is TGTGCCAGCAGTTTGACGACTAGCGGTGTGGGCAATGAGCAGTTCTTC. It specifies CASSLTTSGVGNEQFF. Combining the CDR3 with reference TRBV28 and TRBJ2-1 gives the whole variable domain DVKVTQSSRYLVKRTGEKVFLECVQDMDHENMFWYRQDPGLGLRLIYFSYDVKMKEKGDIPEGYSVSREKKERFSLILESASTNQTSMYLCASSLTTSGVGNEQFFGPGTRLTVL.

The chain couples TRBV5-6 to TRBJ2-7; 8 nucleotides line up with TRBD1. The CDR3 runs 15 residues. Per the germline V gene, CDR1 is SGHDT and CDR2 is YYEEEE. The junction had 7 bases not matched to a gene; V was cut back by 4 bases and J by 1 base. The CDR3 sequence is CASSQRQGRSYEQYF. For the CDR3, the DNA is TGTGCCAGCAGCCAGAGACAGGGGAGGTCCTACGAGCAGTACTTC.

The rearrangement links TRBV5-1 to TRBJ2-5; 10 bases match TRBD1. Per germline, CDR1 SGHRS and CDR2 YFSETQ. CDR3 length: 14 residues. The V and J ends lost 3 bases and 3 bases, in that order; junction bases with no gene match: 2. The CDR3, as DNA: TGCGCCAGCAGCTGGGGGACAGGGGAAGAGACCCAGTACTTC. This sequence encodes CASSWGTGEETQYF.

The V gene is TRBV7-3, the J gene TRBJ2-1, with unresolved D. The CDR3 covers 12 residues. The germline CDR1 and CDR2 sequences are SGHTA and FQGTGA. Deletions cut 5 bases from V and 7 bases from J, with 9 bases between. In DNA form, the CDR3 reads TGTGCCAGCAGCCTCCGACTGAATGAGCAGTTCTTC. Translated, it gives CASSLRLNEQFF.

This rearrangement joins TRBV11-2 to TRBJ2-2; D gene ambiguous. The CDR3 is 15 amino acids. The V end lost 1 base, the J end lost 6 bases, and 12 bases lay between the germline ends. Per the germline V gene, CDR1 is SGHAT and CDR2 is FQNNGV. Here the CDR3 reads CASSLAYGRAGELFF. The CDR3 nucleotides are TGTGCCAGCAGCTTAGCTTATGGGCGAGCCGGGGAGCTGTTTTTT.

The chain links TRBV19 to TRBJ2-1; 10 bases match TRBD2. This CDR3 has 19 residues. From germline, CDR1 is LNHDA and CDR2 SQIVND (reference sequence). V lost 5 bases to trimming and J lost 2 bases; unmatched junction nucleotides: 15. The CDR3 bases are TGTGCCAGTAGTCCCTGGACTAGCGGTCTAAGCGGGCCCTACAATGAGCAGTTCTTC. It yields the protein CASSPWTSGLSGPYNEQFF.

This clone was seen a single time. The J gene is TRBJ2-7, the V gene TRBV28; maybe TRBD2 (6 bases). The V and J ends lost 1 base and 5 bases respectively, with 12 bases between them. Germline-derived CDR1 and CDR2 are MDHEN and SYDVKM. The CDR3 totals 14 residues. Written as DNA, the CDR3 is TGTGCCAGCAGTTTATATGCGGGATTCCACGAGCAGTACTTC. Translation: CASSLYAGFHEQYF.

This chain joins TRBV5-1 and TRBJ1-1, with TRBD1 matching 8 bases. Trimming cost V 5 bases and J 1 base; bases outside gene matches: 4. The CDR3 sequence is 14 residues long. Per the germline V gene, CDR1 is SGHRS and CDR2 is YFSETQ. CDR3 DNA sequence: TGCGCCAGCAGGACAGGGGCGCAGAACACTGAAGCTTTCTTT. Translating gives CASRTGAQNTEAFF. Using reference TRBV5-1 and TRBJ1-1 for the parts outside the CDR3, the full variable domain is KAGVTQTPRYLIKTRGQQVTLSCSPISGHRSVSWYQQTPGQGLQFLFEYFSETQRNKGNFPGRFSGRQFSNSRSEMNVSTLELGDSALYLCASRTGAQNTEAFFGQGTRLTVV.

The chain employs TRBV5-1 and TRBJ1-3, with D maybe TRBD1 (6 bases). This CDR3 has 14 amino acids. The germline V gene encodes CDR1 SGHRS and CDR2 YFSETQ. Trimming took 0 bases from V and 4 from J, leaving 8 bases between them. CDR3 sequence reads: CASSLEGVGNTIYF. In DNA form, the CDR3 reads TGCGCCAGCAGCTTGGAGGGGGTCGGAAACACCATATATTTT.

This chain joins TRBV5-1 and TRBJ2-7, with 7 bases aligning to TRBD1. The germline gives CDR1 SGHRS, CDR2 YFSETQ. Unmatched junction bases numbered 6, after V lost 0 bases and J lost 6 bases. The CDR3 length is 14 residues. CDR3 coding DNA: TGCGCCAGCAGCTTGGCGCAGGGGGTAGGCGAGCAGTACTTC. As protein: CASSLAQGVGEQYF.

The chain couples TRBV6-5 to TRBJ2-1; the match to TRBD2 covers 8 bases. V was pared by 7 bases and J by 7 bases, with 6 bases of the junction left unmatched. The germline CDR1 and CDR2 sequences are MNHEY and SVGAGI. The CDR3 has 13 amino acids. CDR3 loop: CASIRERGNEQFF. CDR3 DNA sequence: TGTGCCAGCATACGCGAGCGGGGGAATGAGCAGTTCTTC.

The V call is TRBV5-1, the J call TRBJ2-5; the match to TRBD1 covers 9 bases. V was pared by 4 bases and J by 5 bases, with 6 bases of the junction left unmatched. The CDR3 runs to 14 residues. The germline V gene encodes CDR1 SGHRS and CDR2 YFSETQ. This CDR3 reads CASSPQGAEETQYF. CDR3 nucleotides: TGCGCCAGCAGCCCACAGGGGGCGGAGGAGACCCAGTACTTC.

The chain is built from TRBV29-1 and TRBJ2-3; TRBD2 matches 11 bases. V shed 5 bases, J shed 1 base, and the junction held 11 bases outside the gene matches. Germline CDR1 reads SQVTM; CDR2 reads ANQGSEA. The CDR3 consists of 17 residues. The DNA for the CDR3 is TGCAGCGTTTTAGCGGGAGGGAGAGGGCTACGCACAGATACGCAGTATTTT. Translated: CSVLAGGRGLRTDTQYF.

The rearrangement joins TRBV7-2 to TRBJ2-2; 12 positions agree with TRBD1. The germline CDR1 and CDR2 sequences are SGHTA and FQGNSA. Losses at the gene ends were 7 bases for V and 7 bases for J; bases not matched to a gene: 7. This CDR3 is built from 15 residues. The DNA of the CDR3 is TGTGCCAGCACGCTCGGGACAGGGGGCCACGGGGAGCTGTTTTTT. It is translated as CASTLGTGGHGELFF.

J is TRBJ2-7 and V is TRBV5-4; D remains ambiguous. The V end was cut by 2 bases, the J end by 7 bases, with 16 bases between. CDR1 and CDR2 (germline): SGHNT, YYREEE (reference sequence). CDR3 length: 14 residues. CDR3 protein: CASSLNDPSREQYF. The CDR3 DNA follows: TGTGCCAGCAGCTTAAACGACCCGTCGAGGGAGCAGTACTTC.

This clone was picked up a small number of times. The chain links TRBV5-1 to TRBJ2-3; perhaps TRBD1 as D (5 bases). The CDR3 covers 16 residues. Germline CDR1 SGHRS, CDR2 YFSETQ. The V and J ends lost 9 bases and 2 bases respectively, with 22 bases between them. The CDR3 DNA is TGCGCCACCTCGGCCTTCGGACAAACATTCACAGATACGCAGTATTTT. Its protein product is CATSAFGQTFTDTQYF.

The chain uses TRBV5-5 and TRBJ1-2; D may be TRBD1 (5 bases). The V end was cut by 0 bases, the J end by 0 bases, with 15 bases between. CDR3 length equals 17 residues. Germline CDR1 reads SGHKS; CDR2 reads YYEKEE (reference sequence). The CDR3, as DNA: TGTGCCAGCAGCTTGGGCCCCCCCAGGGCAACTAACTATGGCTACACCTTC. This codes for CASSLGPPRATNYGYTF.